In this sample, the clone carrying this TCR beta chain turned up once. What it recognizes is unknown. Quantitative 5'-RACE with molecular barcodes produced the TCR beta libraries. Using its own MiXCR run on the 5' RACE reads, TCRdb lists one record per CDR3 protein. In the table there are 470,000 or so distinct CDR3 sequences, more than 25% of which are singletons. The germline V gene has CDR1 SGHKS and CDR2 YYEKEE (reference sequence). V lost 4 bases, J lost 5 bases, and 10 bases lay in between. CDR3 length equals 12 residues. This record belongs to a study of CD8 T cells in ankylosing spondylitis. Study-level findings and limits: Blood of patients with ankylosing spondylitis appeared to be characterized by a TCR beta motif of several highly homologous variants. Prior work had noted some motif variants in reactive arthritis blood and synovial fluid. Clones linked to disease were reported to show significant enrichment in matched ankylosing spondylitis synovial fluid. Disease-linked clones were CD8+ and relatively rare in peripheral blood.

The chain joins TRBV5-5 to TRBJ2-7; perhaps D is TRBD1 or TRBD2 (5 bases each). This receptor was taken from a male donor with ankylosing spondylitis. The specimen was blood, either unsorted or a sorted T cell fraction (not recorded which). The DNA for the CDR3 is TGTGCCAGCAGCGTGGGGACCCACGAGCAGTACTTC. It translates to CASSVGTHEQYF. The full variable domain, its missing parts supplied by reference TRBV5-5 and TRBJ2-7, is DAGVTQSPTHLIKTRGQQVTLRCSPISGHKSVSWYQQVLGQGPQFIFQYYEKEERGRGNFPDRFSARQFPNYSSELNVNALLLGDSALYLCASSVGTHEQYFGPGTRLTVT.